A selection of T cell receptor beta chains follows, all from one sample in a study of cytomegalovirus exposure and HLA in healthy donors. Using immunoSEQ multiplex PCR, the repertoire was profiled, and TCRdb retains in-frame clones only, with some absent. The sample yields some 90,000 clones, around 77% seen once. Sequenced input: PBMCs. Receptors were obtained from a man aged 30 to 39 in good health and CMV-seronegative. CDR3s include the opening cysteine and the closing phenylalanine or tryptophan. The order of the fields is CDR3 protein, CDR3 DNA, J gene, V gene, clone size, D gene. A D gene is named only where the DNA matches it firmly. Size is omitted from some rows. Given values are once, few, many or a class for expanded clones.

CDR3aa: CASSVGVGSGYGYTF; CDR3nt: TGTGCCAGCAGCGTAGGTGTTGGCAGCGGCTATGGCTACACCTTC; j_gene: TRBJ1-2; v_gene: TRBV9; abundance: -; d_gene: -
CDR3aa: CASSLTGNYGYTF; CDR3nt: TGTGCCAGCAGCCTTACAGGAAACTATGGCTACACCTTC; j_gene: TRBJ1-2; v_gene: TRBV28; abundance: -; d_gene: -
CDR3aa: CARKDRSTEAFF; CDR3nt: TGTGCCAGAAAGGACAGGAGCACTGAAGCTTTCTTT; j_gene: TRBJ1-1; v_gene: TRBV6-4; abundance: -; d_gene: TRBD1
CDR3aa: CASSPPTGAVGGYTF; CDR3nt: TGTGCCAGCAGCCCCCCGACAGGGGCCGTCGGTGGCTACACCTTC; j_gene: TRBJ1-2; v_gene: TRBV9; abundance: -; d_gene: TRBD1
CDR3aa: CASSPSLNTQYF; CDR3nt: TGTGCCAGCAGCCCTAGCTTGAATACGCAGTATTTT; j_gene: TRBJ2-3; v_gene: TRBV5-6; abundance: -; d_gene: -
CDR3aa: CATTSLGGNTGELFF; CDR3nt: TGTGCCACCACGAGCTTGGGGGGAAACACCGGGGAGCTGTTTTTT; j_gene: TRBJ2-2; v_gene: TRBV19; abundance: -; d_gene: -
CDR3aa: CASSLLAVDTQYF; CDR3nt: TGTGCCAGCAGTTTATTAGCAGTAGATACGCAGTATTTT; j_gene: TRBJ2-3; v_gene: TRBV27; abundance: once; d_gene: -
CDR3aa: CASSLMGPNTEAFF; CDR3nt: TGTGCCAGCAGCTTAATGGGCCCTAACACTGAAGCTTTCTTT; j_gene: TRBJ1-1; v_gene: TRBV7-3; abundance: -; d_gene: -
CDR3aa: CASSPYLGQGANSGNTIYF; CDR3nt: TGTGCCAGCTCACCGTATTTAGGACAGGGGGCTAACTCTGGAAACACCATATATTTT; j_gene: TRBJ1-3; v_gene: TRBV18; abundance: -; d_gene: TRBD1
CDR3aa: CASSMTGSNEKLFF; CDR3nt: TGTGCCAGTAGTATGACAGGTTCTAATGAAAAACTGTTTTTT; j_gene: TRBJ1-4; v_gene: TRBV19; abundance: -; d_gene: -
CDR3aa: CATGTAPTYEQYF; CDR3nt: TGTGCCACCGGGACAGCACCCACCTACGAGCAGTACTTC; j_gene: TRBJ2-7; v_gene: TRBV21-1; abundance: -; d_gene: -
CDR3aa: CASSKQGAQYF; CDR3nt: TGTGCCAGCAGTAAACAGGGGGCCCAGTACTTC; j_gene: TRBJ2-5; v_gene: TRBV25-1; abundance: -; d_gene: TRBD1
CDR3aa: CASSFSRGEGYTF; CDR3nt: TGTGCCAGCAGTTTTAGTCGGGGGGAAGGCTACACCTTC; j_gene: TRBJ1-2; v_gene: TRBV27; abundance: -; d_gene: -
CDR3aa: CASRPTSGSTDTQYF; CDR3nt: TGTGCCAGCAGGCCGACTAGCGGGAGCACAGATACGCAGTATTTT; j_gene: TRBJ2-3; v_gene: TRBV28; abundance: -; d_gene: TRBD2
CDR3aa: CASSLESVTEAFF; CDR3nt: TGTGCCAGCAGCTTAGAGTCAGTCACTGAAGCTTTCTTT; j_gene: TRBJ1-1; v_gene: TRBV7-7; abundance: once; d_gene: -
CDR3aa: CASRTTRGEKLFF; CDR3nt: TGTGCCAGCAGGACCACCCGGGGGGAAAAACTGTTTTTT; j_gene: TRBJ1-4; v_gene: TRBV7-9; abundance: -; d_gene: -
CDR3aa: CASSPAGTSGSRDTQYF; CDR3nt: TGTGCCAGCAGCCCGGCGGGTACTAGCGGGAGTAGAGATACGCAGTATTTT; j_gene: TRBJ2-3; v_gene: TRBV13; abundance: -; d_gene: TRBD2
CDR3aa: CASSASKTGEYGYTF; CDR3nt: TGTGCCAGCAGTGCCTCCAAAACGGGGGAATATGGCTACACCTTC; j_gene: TRBJ1-2; v_gene: TRBV6-1; abundance: -; d_gene: -
CDR3aa: CASSPGQWNTEAFF; CDR3nt: TGCGCCAGCAGCCCCGGACAGTGGAACACTGAAGCTTTCTTT; j_gene: TRBJ1-1; v_gene: TRBV4-3; abundance: -; d_gene: -
CDR3aa: CASRPARGRGGYTF; CDR3nt: TGTGCCAGCAGACCAGCCAGGGGGCGCGGTGGCTACACCTTC; j_gene: TRBJ1-2; v_gene: TRBV28; abundance: -; d_gene: TRBD1
CDR3aa: CASSQETGNTEAFF; CDR3nt: TGTGCCAGCAGCCAAGAGACAGGGAACACTGAAGCTTTCTTT; j_gene: TRBJ1-1; v_gene: TRBV14; abundance: -; d_gene: -
CDR3aa: CASSLLTDSNQPQHF; CDR3nt: TGTGCCAGCAGCTTATTAACAGATAGCAATCAGCCCCAGCATTTT; j_gene: TRBJ1-5; v_gene: TRBV7-2; abundance: -; d_gene: -
CDR3aa: CASSLHKAAPQHF; CDR3nt: TGTGCCAGCAGTCTCCATAAAGCCGCGCCCCAGCATTTT; j_gene: TRBJ1-5; v_gene: TRBV2; abundance: -; d_gene: -
CDR3aa: CASSLGQLQETQYF; CDR3nt: TGTGCCAGCAGCTTGGGACAGTTACAAGAGACCCAGTACTTC; j_gene: TRBJ2-5; v_gene: TRBV13; abundance: few; d_gene: TRBD1
CDR3aa: CASSDAPGNAYGYTF; CDR3nt: TGTGCCAGCAGTGACGCCCCAGGAAATGCGTATGGCTACACCTTC; j_gene: TRBJ1-2; v_gene: TRBV6-4; abundance: -; d_gene: -
CDR3aa: CASRQGSGNTIYF; CDR3nt: TGTGCCAGCCGCCAGGGCTCTGGAAACACCATATATTTT; j_gene: TRBJ1-3; v_gene: TRBV6-6; abundance: -; d_gene: -
CDR3aa: CASSEGARGNTIYF; CDR3nt: TGTGCCAGCAGTGAAGGGGCTCGTGGAAACACCATATATTTT; j_gene: TRBJ1-3; v_gene: TRBV25-1; abundance: few; d_gene: -
CDR3aa: CASSQDTGRTGAFF; CDR3nt: TGTGCCAGCAGCCAAGATACAGGCCGGACGGGAGCTTTCTTT; j_gene: TRBJ1-1; v_gene: TRBV4-2; abundance: -; d_gene: -
CDR3aa: CVSSLGRQGPYEQYF; CDR3nt: TGTGTCAGCAGTTTGGGGCGACAGGGCCCCTACGAGCAGTACTTC; j_gene: TRBJ2-7; v_gene: TRBV27; abundance: -; d_gene: TRBD1
CDR3aa: CASSRVGQKNTEAFF; CDR3nt: TGCGCCAGCAGCCGTGTGGGACAGAAGAACACTGAAGCTTTCTTT; j_gene: TRBJ1-1; v_gene: TRBV5-1; abundance: -; d_gene: TRBD1
CDR3aa: CASSCPSGGRNGYTF; CDR3nt: TGTGCCAGCAGCTGTCCTAGCGGGGGGCGAAATGGCTACACCTTC; j_gene: TRBJ1-2; v_gene: TRBV11-3; abundance: once; d_gene: -
CDR3aa: CASSLVTGTAETQYF; CDR3nt: TGTGCCAGCAGCTTAGTTACGGGAACTGCAGAGACCCAGTACTTC; j_gene: TRBJ2-5; v_gene: TRBV13; abundance: -; d_gene: -
CDR3aa: CASSGGQNYSGNTIYF; CDR3nt: TGTGCCAGCAGCGGCGGACAGAACTACTCTGGAAACACCATATATTTT; j_gene: TRBJ1-3; v_gene: TRBV9; abundance: -; d_gene: -
CDR3aa: CARPKTGGRPLGYTF; CDR3nt: TGCGCCCGACCAAAGACAGGGGGCAGGCCGCTTGGCTACACCTTC; j_gene: TRBJ1-2; v_gene: TRBV10-1; abundance: -; d_gene: TRBD1
CDR3aa: CASSQDAGLAYEQYF; CDR3nt: TGCGCCAGCAGCCAAGATGCGGGACTAGCCTACGAGCAGTACTTC; j_gene: TRBJ2-7; v_gene: TRBV4-3; abundance: few; d_gene: TRBD2
CDR3aa: CASSFVGAEAFF; CDR3nt: TGTGCCAGCAGCTTTGTCGGTGCTGAAGCTTTCTTT; j_gene: TRBJ1-1; v_gene: TRBV11-2; abundance: -; d_gene: -
CDR3aa: CASSLGARSGRAYNEQFF; CDR3nt: TGTGCCAGCAGCTTAGGGGCCCGCAGCGGGAGGGCCTACAATGAGCAGTTCTTC; j_gene: TRBJ2-1; v_gene: TRBV7-9; abundance: -; d_gene: TRBD2
CDR3aa: CASSIWGPAGPKQETQYF; CDR3nt: TGTGCCAGTAGTATCTGGGGGCCCGCGGGCCCCAAACAAGAGACCCAGTACTTC; j_gene: TRBJ2-5; v_gene: TRBV19; abundance: -; d_gene: -
CDR3aa: CASSLASGPTDTQYF; CDR3nt: TGCGCCAGCAGCTTGGCTAGCGGGCCCACAGATACGCAGTATTTT; j_gene: TRBJ2-3; v_gene: TRBV5-1; abundance: -; d_gene: TRBD2
CDR3aa: CASSQDRGSQPQHF; CDR3nt: TGTGCCAGCAGCCAGGACAGGGGAAGTCAGCCCCAGCATTTT; j_gene: TRBJ1-5; v_gene: TRBV5-8; abundance: -; d_gene: TRBD1
CDR3aa: CASSRQGQDGLGYTF; CDR3nt: TGTGCCAGCTCCCGCCAGGGTCAGGATGGGCTTGGCTACACCTTC; j_gene: TRBJ1-2; v_gene: TRBV2; abundance: -; d_gene: -
CDR3aa: CASSQHRQYNEKLFF; CDR3nt: TGTGCCAGCAGCCAACATCGACAGTATAATGAAAAACTGTTTTTT; j_gene: TRBJ1-4; v_gene: TRBV7-9; abundance: -; d_gene: -
CDR3aa: CASSINRVHEQFF; CDR3nt: TGTGCCAGCAGCATTAACAGGGTCCATGAGCAGTTCTTC; j_gene: TRBJ2-1; v_gene: TRBV7-3; abundance: -; d_gene: -
CDR3aa: CASSGSEPGYNEQFF; CDR3nt: TGTGCCAGCAGCGGTTCGGAACCAGGCTACAATGAGCAGTTCTTC; j_gene: TRBJ2-1; v_gene: TRBV9; abundance: -; d_gene: -